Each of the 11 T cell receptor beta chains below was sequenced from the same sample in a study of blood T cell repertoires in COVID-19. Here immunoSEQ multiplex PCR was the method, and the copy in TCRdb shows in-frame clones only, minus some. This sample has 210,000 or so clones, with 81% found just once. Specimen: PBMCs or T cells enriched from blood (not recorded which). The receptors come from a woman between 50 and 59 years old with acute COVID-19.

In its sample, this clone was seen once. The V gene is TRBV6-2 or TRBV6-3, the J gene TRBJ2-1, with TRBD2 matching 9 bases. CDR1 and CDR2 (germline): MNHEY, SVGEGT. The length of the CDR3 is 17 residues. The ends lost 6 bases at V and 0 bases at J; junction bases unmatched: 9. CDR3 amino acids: CASSRRGGASSYNEQFF. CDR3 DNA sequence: TGTGCCAGCAGCCGGCGGGGGGGCGCTAGCTCCTACAATGAGCAGTTCTTC.

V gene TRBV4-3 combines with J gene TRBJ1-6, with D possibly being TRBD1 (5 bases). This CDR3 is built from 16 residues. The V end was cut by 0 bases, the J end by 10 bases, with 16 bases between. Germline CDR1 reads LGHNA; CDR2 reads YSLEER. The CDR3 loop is CASSQDLGDLGSPLHF. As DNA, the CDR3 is TGCGCCAGCAGCCAAGATCTGGGGGACTTGGGGTCACCCCTCCACTTT.

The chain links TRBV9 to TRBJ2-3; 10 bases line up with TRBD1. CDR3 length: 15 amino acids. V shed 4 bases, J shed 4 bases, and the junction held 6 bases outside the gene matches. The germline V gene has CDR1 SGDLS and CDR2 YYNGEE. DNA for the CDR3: TGTGCCAGCAGCTCACGGACAGGGGGAGCAGATACGCAGTATTTT. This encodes CASSSRTGGADTQYF.

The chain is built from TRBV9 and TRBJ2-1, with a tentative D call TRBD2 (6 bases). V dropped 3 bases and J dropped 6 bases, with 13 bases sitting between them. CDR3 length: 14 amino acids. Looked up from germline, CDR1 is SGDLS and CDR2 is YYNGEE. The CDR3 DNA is TGTGCCAGCAGCGGGGACGGGAGTACCAATGAGCAGTTCTTC. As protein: CASSGDGSTNEQFF.

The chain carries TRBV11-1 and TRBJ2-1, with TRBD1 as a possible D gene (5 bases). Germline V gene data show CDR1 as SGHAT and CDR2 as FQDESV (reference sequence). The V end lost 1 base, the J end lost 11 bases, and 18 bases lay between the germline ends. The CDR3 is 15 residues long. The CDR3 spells CASSLDPSQGIKQFF. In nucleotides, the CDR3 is TGTGCCAGCAGCTTAGATCCTAGTCAGGGAATAAAGCAGTTCTTC.

CDR3 sequence: CASSSRLGQGGNTQYF. In nucleotides, the CDR3 is TGTGCCAGCAGCTCAAGGCTGGGACAGGGTGGCAATACGCAGTATTTT. The rearrangement links TRBV7-9 to TRBJ2-3, with TRBD1 identical over 9 bases. Germline assignment: CDR1 SEHNR and CDR2 FQNEAQ (reference sequence). The CDR3 has 16 amino acids. After removal of 4 bases from V and 7 bases from J, the junction contained 12 bases not matched to a gene.

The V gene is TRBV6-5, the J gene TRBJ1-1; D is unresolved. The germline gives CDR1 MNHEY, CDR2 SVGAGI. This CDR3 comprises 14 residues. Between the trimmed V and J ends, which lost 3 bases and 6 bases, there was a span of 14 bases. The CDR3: CASSYLQSSSEAFF. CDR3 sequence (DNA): TGTGCCAGCAGTTATTTGCAGTCTAGCTCTGAAGCTTTCTTT.

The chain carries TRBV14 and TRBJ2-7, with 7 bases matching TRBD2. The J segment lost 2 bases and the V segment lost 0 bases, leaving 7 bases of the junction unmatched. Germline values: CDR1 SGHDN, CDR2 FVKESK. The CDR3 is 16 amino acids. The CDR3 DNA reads TGTGCCAGCAGCCAAGATTCGGCTAGCGGAACCTACGAGCAGTACTTC. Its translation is CASSQDSASGTYEQYF.

The CDR3 loop is CSVAEGRGDYSNQPQHF. The CDR3 nucleotides are TGCAGCGTTGCCGAGGGCCGGGGGGATTATAGCAATCAGCCCCAGCATTTT. This chain links TRBV29-1 with TRBJ1-5; D may be TRBD1 (5 bases). CDR3 length: 17 amino acids. Germline V gene data show CDR1 as SQVTM and CDR2 as ANQGSEA. V gave up 4 bases and J gave up 0 bases, with 19 bases separating them.

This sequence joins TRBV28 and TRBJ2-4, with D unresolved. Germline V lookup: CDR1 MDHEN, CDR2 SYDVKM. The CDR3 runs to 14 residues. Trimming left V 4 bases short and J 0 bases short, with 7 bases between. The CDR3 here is CASSSELAKNIQYF. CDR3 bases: TGTGCCAGCAGTTCTGAACTAGCCAAAAACATTCAGTACTTC. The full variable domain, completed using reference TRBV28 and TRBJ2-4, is DVKVTQSSRYLVKRTGEKVFLECVQDMDHENMFWYRQDPGLGLRLIYFSYDVKMKEKGDIPEGYSVSREKKERFSLILESASTNQTSMYLCASSSELAKNIQYFGAGTRLSVL.

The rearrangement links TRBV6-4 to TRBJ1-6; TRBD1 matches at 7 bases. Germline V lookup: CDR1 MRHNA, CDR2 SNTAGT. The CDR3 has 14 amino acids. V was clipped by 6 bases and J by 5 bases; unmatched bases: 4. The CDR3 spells CASSTGTDNSPLHF. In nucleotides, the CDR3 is TGTGCCAGCAGCACCGGGACAGATAATTCACCCCTCCACTTT.